The clone carrying this T cell receptor beta chain has just a few counts. This record belongs to a study of blood T cells in healthy people across ages. The CDR3 length is 17 residues. CDR1 is SGHKS and CDR2 is YYEKEE in the germline V gene (reference sequence). The V gene lost 3 bases and the J gene lost 0 bases, with 16 bases spanning the gap. Combining a sample-barcoded 5' primer with a J-beta primer mix, a second PCR ran for about 6 to 11 cycles. MiXCR, applied by TCRdb to the 5' RACE reads, yields one record per CDR3 protein. Counted here are 1.5 million to 2 million distinct CDR3 sequences, 28% occurring once; the ten biggest clones make up around 7.7%.

The sequence derives from a woman between 25 and 40 years old in good health. Specimen: blood. This chain connects TRBV5-5 to TRBJ1-5; unclear D gene. The CDR3 is CASSSRLTFYSNQPQHF. CDR3 in DNA: TGTGCCAGCAGCTCCAGGTTGACATTTTATAGCAATCAGCCCCAGCATTTT.